Below, 31 T cell receptor beta chains from the same sample are listed, as sequenced in a study of blood T cells in healthy people across ages. Primers used in a second PCR of about 7 to 12 cycles were a sample-barcoded 5' primer and a J-beta primer mix. In TCRdb, the 5' RACE reads were re-called with MiXCR into one record per CDR3 protein. The table lists roughly 900,000 distinct CDR3 sequences, about 44% of them singletons. The material sequenced was blood. The receptors were gathered from a young man in good health.

Only a few counts were recorded for this clonotype. The rearrangement joins TRBV5-1 to TRBJ1-4, with 7 bases lining up with TRBD1. J was trimmed by 5 bases and V by 2 bases; bases with no gene match: 3. Germline assignment: CDR1 SGHRS and CDR2 YFSETQ. The length of the CDR3 is 14 residues. CDR3 sequence (DNA): TGCGCCAGCAGCTTAGGGACAGCGAATGAAAAACTGTTTTTT. Its translation: CASSLGTANEKLFF.

CDR3 nucleotides: TGCGCCAGCAGCTGGGATGGAGCCGCCAAAAACATTCAGTACTTC. Its translation: CASSWDGAAKNIQYF. The rearrangement joins TRBV5-1 to TRBJ2-4, with D hard to call. The CDR3 extends over 15 amino acids. The V end lost 3 bases, the J end lost 1 base, and 11 bases lay between the germline ends. Germline-derived CDR1 and CDR2 are SGHRS and YFSETQ.

The chain joins TRBV7-2 to TRBJ2-1, with D maybe TRBD2 (5 bases). The J call is doubtful: the DNA matches TRBJ2-7 better. The CDR3 spans 12 residues. In germline, CDR1 is SGHTA, CDR2 FQGNSA. The CDR3 spells CASSHPGSQQYF. CDR3 DNA: TGTGCCAGCAGCCACCCGGGGTCCCAGCAGTACTTC.

The rearrangement joins TRBV3-1 to TRBJ1-2; D remains ambiguous. V lost 4 bases to trimming and J lost 6 bases, with 9 bases between them. CDR1 and CDR2 (germline): LGHDT, YNNKEL (reference sequence). This CDR3 comprises 12 residues. The DNA of the CDR3 is TGTGCCAGCAGCCCCCTGGGAGATGGCTACACCTTC. Translating it yields CASSPLGDGYTF.

V usage is TRBV6-5 and J usage is TRBJ2-7; D possibly corresponds to TRBD1 (5 bases). The end of the DNA is better explained by TRBJ2-5, so the J call may be wrong. CDR3 size: 16 residues. Germline values: CDR1 MNHEY, CDR2 SVGAGI. DNA of the CDR3: TGTGCCAGCAGTTACTCCCCCCTGGGGCCCGTTGTGACCCAGTACTTC. As protein: CASSYSPLGPVVTQYF.

This chain uses TRBV10-3 with TRBJ2-1; D unclear. V lost 5 bases to trimming and J lost 1 base, with 9 bases between them. The CDR3 is 14 amino acids. Germline CDR1 ENHRY, CDR2 SYGVKD. DNA for the CDR3: TGTGCCATCAGTATAACGGATTCCTACAATGAGCAGTTCTTC. This sequence encodes CAISITDSYNEQFF.

This clonotype was seen only once. V gene TRBV10-2 combines with J gene TRBJ1-1; TRBD1 matches at 10 bases. Germline lookup yields CDR1 WSHSY and CDR2 SAAADI. Germline trimming cut 9 bases from V and 0 bases from J; bases unmatched to any gene: 13. The CDR3 extends over 17 amino acids. The CDR3 sequence: CASHNQGDRGLNTEAFF. The DNA for the CDR3 is TGCGCCAGTCATAACCAGGGGGACAGGGGCCTGAACACTGAAGCTTTCTTT.

The chain employs TRBV4-1 and TRBJ2-3; weak D call: TRBD2 (6 bases). The CDR3 sequence is 16 residues long. V lost 0 bases and J lost 0, with 10 bases in between. CDR1 and CDR2 (germline): MGHRA, YSYEKL. The CDR3 DNA is TGCGCCAGCAGCCAAGATCGGGGGTTTAGCACAGATACGCAGTATTTT. Its translation: CASSQDRGFSTDTQYF.

As regards this clonotype: The junction does not match germline at one end; this may be a read error. The chain is built from TRBV27 and TRBJ1-2; D gene unclear. Per the germline V gene, CDR1 is MNHEY and CDR2 is SMNVEV (reference sequence). This CDR3 is 14 amino acids long. CDR3: CTSGRAGSNYGYTF. The CDR3 nucleotides read TGTACCAGCGGTCGGGCAGGTTCTAACTATGGCTACACCTTC.

The chain joins TRBV12-3 or TRBV12-4 to TRBJ1-1; D might be TRBD1 (6 bases). The length of the CDR3 is 13 residues. V lost 5 bases, J lost 4 bases, and 11 bases lay in between. The CDR3 sequence: CASSRRGLTEAFF. As DNA, the CDR3 is TGTGCCAGCAGTCGCAGGGGTCTCACTGAAGCTTTCTTT.

V and J are TRBV24-1 and TRBJ2-3; 10 bases map to TRBD1. Germline trimming cut 10 bases from V and 4 bases from J; bases unmatched to any gene: 16. Germline CDR1 and CDR2: KGHDR and SFDVKD. The CDR3 runs to 17 residues. CDR3 protein: CATGSRWDRGSSDTQYF. The CDR3 DNA sequence: TGTGCCACTGGGTCCCGGTGGGACAGGGGTAGCTCAGATACGCAGTATTTT.

This clonotype has a handful of counts. The rearrangement uses TRBV3-1 and TRBJ1-2; D not certain. The CDR3 spans 13 residues. The V gene lost 0 bases and the J gene lost 6 bases, with 8 bases spanning the gap. Germline CDR1 reads LGHDT; CDR2 reads YNNKEL (reference sequence). The DNA of the CDR3 is TGTGCCAGCAGCCAAGACTTTGCAAATGGCTACACCTTC. It is translated as CASSQDFANGYTF.

Notes on this clonotype: This sequence may be a read error, since a much larger clone differs from it by one base. This sequence joins TRBV10-3 and TRBJ1-5; 9 bases fit TRBD1. CDR3 size: 14 residues. V trimming: 6 bases; J trimming: 9 bases; junction bases outside the gene matches: 9. Germline CDR1 is ENHRY and CDR2 is SYGVKD. The CDR3 nucleotides are TGTGCCATCAGGGAGAGCGGGACAGGGTGGCCCCAGCATTTT. Translation gives CAIRESGTGWPQHF.

The table lists this clonotype with many counts. The genes are TRBV12-3 or TRBV12-4 and TRBJ2-3, with D unresolved. With 4 bases removed from V and 2 bases from J, the gap between germline ends came to 4 bases. The CDR3 consists of 12 residues. CDR3 DNA sequence: TGTGCCAGCAGTTCCCTCACAGATACGCAGTATTTT. It specifies CASSSLTDTQYF.

This clonotype was observed a handful of times. This rearrangement joins TRBV4-3 to TRBJ1-6, with D perhaps TRBD1 (5 bases). V was clipped by 0 bases and J by 0 bases, with 9 bases between them. Germline CDR1 is LGHNA and CDR2 is YSLEER. The CDR3 is 17 amino acids. This CDR3 reads CASSQDGGSSYNSPLHF. In DNA, the CDR3 is TGCGCCAGCAGCCAAGATGGGGGGAGCTCCTATAATTCACCCCTCCACTTT.

J is TRBJ2-7 and V is TRBV7-2; TRBD1 matches 9 bases. From germline, CDR1 is SGHTA and CDR2 FQGNSA. The CDR3 totals 17 residues. V lost 0 bases, J lost 0 bases, and 6 bases stayed unmatched. The CDR3 loop is CASSLAQTGGGSYEQYF. The CDR3 DNA sequence: TGTGCCAGCAGCTTAGCTCAGACAGGGGGTGGCTCCTACGAGCAGTACTTC.

This clonotype was picked up a small number of times. The V call is TRBV27, the J call TRBJ2-2; D gene unclear. CDR3 length: 12 residues. The V gene's germline CDR1 is MNHEY and CDR2 SMNVEV (reference sequence). Trimming removed 3 bases at V and 4 bases at J, with 3 bases between. The DNA of the CDR3 is TGTGCCAGCAGTTTCCCCACCGGGGAGCTGTTTTTT. Its translation: CASSFPTGELFF.

This clonotype was recorded many times. The CDR3 bases are TGTGCCAGCAAAGGGATCCCCTACGAGCAGTACTTC. Encoded protein: CASKGIPYEQYF. The V and J genes are TRBV12-3 or TRBV12-4 and TRBJ2-7; D unresolved. The ends were cut back, 7 bases at V and 2 bases at J, with 9 bases in the middle. The CDR3 is 12 amino acids.

This chain uses TRBV7-2 with TRBJ2-7; D possibly corresponds to TRBD2 (6 bases). This CDR3 has 15 residues. The germline gives CDR1 SGHTA, CDR2 FQGNSA. Trimming pared 1 base from V and 6 bases from J, leaving 16 bases between. CDR3 amino acids: CASSLGSMRGVEQYF. For the CDR3, the DNA is TGTGCCAGCAGCTTAGGCTCAATGCGGGGTGTCGAGCAGTACTTC.

This clonotype has more than one count but fewer than ten. The chain is built from TRBV5-1 and TRBJ2-1; D is possibly TRBD2 (6 bases). Germline loops: CDR1 SGHRS, CDR2 YFSETQ. Trimming took off 4 bases at V and 9 bases at J, with 8 bases between the two ends. This CDR3 is built from 11 residues. For the CDR3, the DNA is TGCGCCAGCAGCAGAGCGGGTGAGCAGTTCTTC. Translating it yields CASSRAGEQFF.

The CDR3 region has the DNA TGTGCCGCCTCGAGGGGAGAGACAGATACGCAGTATTTT. It is translated as CAASRGETDTQYF. The chain employs TRBV10-3 and TRBJ2-3, with D possibly being TRBD1 or TRBD2 (5 bases each). The V gene lost 11 bases and the J gene lost 3 bases, with 15 bases spanning the gap. This CDR3 is built from 13 residues. Per the germline V gene, CDR1 is ENHRY and CDR2 is SYGVKD.

The rearrangement links TRBV20-1 to TRBJ1-1; no definite D call. This CDR3 has 11 residues. Per germline, CDR1 DFQATT and CDR2 SNEGSKA (reference sequence). With 6 bases removed from V and 1 base from J, the gap between germline ends came to 6 bases. CDR3 sequence reads: CSAAQNTEAFF. In DNA, the CDR3 is TGCAGTGCCGCACAGAACACTGAAGCTTTCTTT.

V is TRBV27 and J is TRBJ2-1, with D perhaps TRBD1 or TRBD2 (5 bases each). This CDR3 is built from 16 residues. CDR1 MNHEY and CDR2 SMNVEV come from the germline V gene (reference sequence). V dropped 2 bases and J dropped 3 bases, with 14 bases sitting between them. DNA for the CDR3: TGTGCCAGCAGTTTAATAGGGACGGTTATCTACAATGAGCAGTTCTTC. It codes for CASSLIGTVIYNEQFF.

The chain recombines TRBV12-3 or TRBV12-4 with TRBJ2-7; weak D call: TRBD1 (6 bases). The CDR3 spans 13 residues. Trimming pared 3 bases from V and 3 bases from J, leaving 9 bases between. This CDR3 reads CASSFGQFYEQYF. The CDR3 region has the DNA TGTGCCAGCAGTTTTGGACAGTTCTACGAGCAGTACTTC.

For this clonotype: One end of the junction does not line up with germline, which may come from a read error. This rearrangement joins TRBV3-1 to TRBJ2-7; D not certain. CDR3 length: 13 amino acids. Germline assignment: CDR1 LGHDT and CDR2 YNNKEL (reference sequence). In nucleotides, the CDR3 is TGTGCCAGCAGTCAAGCTCCGTTCTACGAGCAGTACTTC. It yields the protein CASSQAPFYEQYF.

The V call is TRBV20-1, the J call TRBJ2-1; D possibly matches TRBD1 or TRBD2 (5 bases each). This CDR3 region has 15 residues. The germline CDR1 and CDR2 sequences are DFQATT and SNEGSKA (reference sequence). The V end was cut by 3 bases, the J end by 6 bases, with 18 bases between. The CDR3 protein is CSASITGTLRNEQFF. The CDR3, as DNA: TGCAGTGCTAGCATAACCGGGACCCTGCGCAATGAGCAGTTCTTC.

The V gene is TRBV4-1, the J gene TRBJ2-2; 8 nucleotides agree with TRBD1. Per the germline V gene, CDR1 is MGHRA and CDR2 is YSYEKL. This CDR3 has 16 amino acids. Trimming removed 3 bases from V and 4 bases from J; junction bases left unmatched: 7. The CDR3 DNA reads as TGCGCCAGCAGCCAGGAAGGGACAGGAGGCACCGGGGAGCTGTTTTTT. This sequence encodes CASSQEGTGGTGELFF.

This clonotype was recorded a few times. V gene TRBV2 combines with J gene TRBJ1-4; unclear D gene. This CDR3 contains 14 residues. Germline loops: CDR1 SNHLY, CDR2 FYNNEI. V was pared by 6 bases and J by 8 bases, with 16 bases between. The chain's CDR3 is CASRRDIKEEKLFF. DNA of the CDR3: TGTGCCAGCAGACGGGATATCAAGGAAGAAAAACTGTTTTTT.

This chain connects TRBV30 to TRBJ1-6; D not resolved. This CDR3 has 12 residues. Trimming left V 0 bases short and J 9 bases short, with 6 bases between. Germline V CDR1 and CDR2: GTSNPN, SVGIG (reference sequence). The DNA of the CDR3 is TGTGCCTGGAGTGTAAATGGTTCACCCCTCCACTTT. This codes for CAWSVNGSPLHF.

V usage is TRBV3-1 and J usage is TRBJ2-4; TRBD2 matches at 13 bases. Matching the DNA end better, TRBJ2-5 makes the J call doubtful. The germline CDR1 and CDR2 sequences are LGHDT and YNNKEL (reference sequence). This CDR3 comprises 18 residues. CDR3 amino acids: CASSQVLAGGRGGETQYF. CDR3 sequence (DNA): TGTGCCAGCAGCCAAGTACTAGCGGGGGGGCGAGGTGGTGAGACCCAGTACTTC.

The V and J genes are TRBV29-1 and TRBJ2-4, with 8 bases matching TRBD1. The J call may be incorrect, as the DNA end agrees better with TRBJ2-7. Germline lookup yields CDR1 SQVTM and CDR2 ANQGSEA. The CDR3 is made up of 14 amino acids. Here the CDR3 reads CSVDRSGQGLEQYF. CDR3 nucleotide sequence: TGCAGCGTTGATCGGAGCGGACAGGGACTCGAGCAGTACTTC.